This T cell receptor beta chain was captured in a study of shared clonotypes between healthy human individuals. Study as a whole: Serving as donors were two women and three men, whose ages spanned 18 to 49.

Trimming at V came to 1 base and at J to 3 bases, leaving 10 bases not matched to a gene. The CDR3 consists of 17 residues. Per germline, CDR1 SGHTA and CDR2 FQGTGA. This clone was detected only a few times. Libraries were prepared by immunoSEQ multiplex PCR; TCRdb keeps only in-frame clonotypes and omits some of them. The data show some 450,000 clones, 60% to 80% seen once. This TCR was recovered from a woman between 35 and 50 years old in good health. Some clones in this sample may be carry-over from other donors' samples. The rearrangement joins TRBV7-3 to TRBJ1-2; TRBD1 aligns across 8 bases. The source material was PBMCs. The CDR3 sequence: CASSLMRATGADYGYTF. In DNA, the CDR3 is TGTGCCAGCAGCTTAATGAGGGCGACAGGGGCTGACTATGGCTACACCTTC.